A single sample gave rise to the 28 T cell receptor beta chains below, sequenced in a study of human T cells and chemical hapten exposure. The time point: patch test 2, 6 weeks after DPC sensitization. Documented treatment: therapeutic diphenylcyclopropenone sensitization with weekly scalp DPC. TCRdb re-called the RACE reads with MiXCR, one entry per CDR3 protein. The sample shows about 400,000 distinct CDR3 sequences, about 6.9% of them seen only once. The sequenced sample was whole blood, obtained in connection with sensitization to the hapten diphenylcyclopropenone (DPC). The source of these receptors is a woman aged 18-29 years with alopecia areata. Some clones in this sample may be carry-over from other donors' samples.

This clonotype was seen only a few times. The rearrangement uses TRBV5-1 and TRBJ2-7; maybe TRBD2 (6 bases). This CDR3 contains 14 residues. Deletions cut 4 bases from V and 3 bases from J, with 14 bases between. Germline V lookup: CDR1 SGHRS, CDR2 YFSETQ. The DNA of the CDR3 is TGCGCCAGCAGCGCGGGACCCTCTTTCTACGAGCAGTACTTC. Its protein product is CASSAGPSFYEQYF.

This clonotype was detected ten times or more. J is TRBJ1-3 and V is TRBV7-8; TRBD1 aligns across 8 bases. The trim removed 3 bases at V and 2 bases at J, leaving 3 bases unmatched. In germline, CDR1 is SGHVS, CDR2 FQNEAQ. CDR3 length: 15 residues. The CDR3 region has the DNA TGTGCCAGCAGCTTCAGGGGGCCCACTGGAAACACCATATATTTT. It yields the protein CASSFRGPTGNTIYF.

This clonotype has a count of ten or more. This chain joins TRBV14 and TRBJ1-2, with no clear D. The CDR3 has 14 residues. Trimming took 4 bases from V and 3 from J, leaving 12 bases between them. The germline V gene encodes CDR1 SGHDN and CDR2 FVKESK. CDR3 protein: CASSRQAPDYGYTF. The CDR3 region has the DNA TGTGCCAGCAGCCGGCAGGCGCCTGACTATGGCTACACCTTC.

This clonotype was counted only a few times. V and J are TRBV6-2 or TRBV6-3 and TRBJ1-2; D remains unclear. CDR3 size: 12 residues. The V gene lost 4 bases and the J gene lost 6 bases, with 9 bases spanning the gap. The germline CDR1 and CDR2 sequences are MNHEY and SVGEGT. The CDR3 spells CASSFLQNGYTF. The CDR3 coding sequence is TGTGCCAGCAGTTTTTTGCAGAATGGCTACACCTTC.

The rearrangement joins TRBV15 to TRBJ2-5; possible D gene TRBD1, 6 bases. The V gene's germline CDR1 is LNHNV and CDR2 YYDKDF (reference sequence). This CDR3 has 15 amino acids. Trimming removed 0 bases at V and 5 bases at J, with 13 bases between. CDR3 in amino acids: CATSRDRGRQETQYF. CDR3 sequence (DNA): TGTGCCACCAGCAGAGACAGGGGCCGCCAGGAGACCCAGTACTTC.

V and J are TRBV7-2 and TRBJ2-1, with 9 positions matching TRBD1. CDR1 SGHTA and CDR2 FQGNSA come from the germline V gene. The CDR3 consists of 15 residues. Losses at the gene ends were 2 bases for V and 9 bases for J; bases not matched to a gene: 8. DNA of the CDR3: TGTGCCAGCAGCTTAACAGGGACAGGGTCATTTGAGCAGTTCTTC. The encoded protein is CASSLTGTGSFEQFF.

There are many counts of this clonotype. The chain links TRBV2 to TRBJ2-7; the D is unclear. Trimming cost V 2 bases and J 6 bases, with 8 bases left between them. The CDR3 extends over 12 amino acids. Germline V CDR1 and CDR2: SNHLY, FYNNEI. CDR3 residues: CASSEHAREQYF. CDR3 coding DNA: TGTGCCAGCAGTGAACATGCCCGCGAGCAGTACTTC.

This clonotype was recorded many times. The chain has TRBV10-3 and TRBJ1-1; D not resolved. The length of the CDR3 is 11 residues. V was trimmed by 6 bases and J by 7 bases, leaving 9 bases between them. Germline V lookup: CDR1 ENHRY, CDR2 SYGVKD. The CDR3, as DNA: TGTGCCATCAGGGCGCAAGGTGAAGCTTTCTTT. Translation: CAIRAQGEAFF.

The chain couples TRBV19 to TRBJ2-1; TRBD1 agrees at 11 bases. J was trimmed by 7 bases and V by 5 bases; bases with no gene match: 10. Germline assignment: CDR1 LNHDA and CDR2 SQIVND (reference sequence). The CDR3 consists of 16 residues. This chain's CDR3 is CASSREWTGGENEQFF. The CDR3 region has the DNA TGTGCCAGTAGTCGAGAGTGGACAGGGGGCGAAAATGAGCAGTTCTTC.

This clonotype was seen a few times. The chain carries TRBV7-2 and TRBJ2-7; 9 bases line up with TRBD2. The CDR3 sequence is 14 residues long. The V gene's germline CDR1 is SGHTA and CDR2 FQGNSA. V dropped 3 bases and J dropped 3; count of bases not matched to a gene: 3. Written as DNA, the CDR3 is TGTGCCAGCAGCTTTAGCGGGGGTTACTACGAGCAGTACTTC. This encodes CASSFSGGYYEQYF. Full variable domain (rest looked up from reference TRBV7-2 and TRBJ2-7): GAGVSQSPSNKVTEKGKDVELRCDPISGHTALYWYRQSLGQGLEFLIYFQGNSAPDKSGLPSDRFSAERTGGSVSTLTIQRTQQEDSAVYLCASSFSGGYYEQYFGPGTRLTVT.

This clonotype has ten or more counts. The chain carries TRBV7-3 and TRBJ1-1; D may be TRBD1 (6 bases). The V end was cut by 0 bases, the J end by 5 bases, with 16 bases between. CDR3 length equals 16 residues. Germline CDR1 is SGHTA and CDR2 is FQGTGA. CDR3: CASSLTGARGWTEAFF. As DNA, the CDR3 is TGTGCCAGCAGCTTAACGGGGGCGCGCGGTTGGACTGAAGCTTTCTTT.

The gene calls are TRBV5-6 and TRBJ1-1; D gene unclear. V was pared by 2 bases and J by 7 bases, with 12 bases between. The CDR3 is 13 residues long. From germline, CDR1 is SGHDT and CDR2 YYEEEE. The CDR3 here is CASSFSLGHEAFF. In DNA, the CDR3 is TGTGCCAGCAGCTTTTCTCTCGGGCATGAAGCTTTCTTT.

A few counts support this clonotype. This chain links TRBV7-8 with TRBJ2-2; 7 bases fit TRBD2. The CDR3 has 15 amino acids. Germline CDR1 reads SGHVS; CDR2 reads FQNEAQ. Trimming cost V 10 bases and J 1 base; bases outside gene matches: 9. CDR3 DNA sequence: TGTGCCACCCCCCTGGCGGGAGAGAACACCGGGGAGCTGTTTTTT. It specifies CATPLAGENTGELFF. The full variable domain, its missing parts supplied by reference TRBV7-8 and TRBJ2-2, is GAGVSQSPRYKVAKRGQDVALRCDPISGHVSLFWYQQALGQGPEFLTYFQNEAQLDKSGLPSDRFFAERPEGSVSTLKIQRTQQEDSAVYLCATPLAGENTGELFFGEGSRLTVL.

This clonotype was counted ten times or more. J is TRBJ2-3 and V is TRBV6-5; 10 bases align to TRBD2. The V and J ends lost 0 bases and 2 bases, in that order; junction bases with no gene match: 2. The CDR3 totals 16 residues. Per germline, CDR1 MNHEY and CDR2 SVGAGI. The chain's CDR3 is CASSYSSGGATDTQYF. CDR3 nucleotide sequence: TGTGCCAGCAGTTACTCGAGCGGGGGGGCCACAGATACGCAGTATTTT.

The chain's CDR3 is CATFGQGVHFGTQYF. The CDR3 DNA follows: TGTGCCACTTTCGGACAGGGCGTGCATTTTGGTACGCAGTATTTT. V is TRBV6-5 and J is TRBJ2-3, with 8 nucleotides matching TRBD1. Germline CDR1 is MNHEY and CDR2 is SVGAGI. The V gene end was trimmed by 10 bases and the J gene end by 8 bases; junction bases not matched to a gene: 17. There are 15 residues in the CDR3.

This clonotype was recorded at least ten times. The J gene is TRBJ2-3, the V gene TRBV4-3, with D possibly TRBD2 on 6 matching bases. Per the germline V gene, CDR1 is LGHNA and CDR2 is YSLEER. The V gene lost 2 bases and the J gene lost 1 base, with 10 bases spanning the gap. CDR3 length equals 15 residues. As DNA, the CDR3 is TGCGCCAGCAGCCAACAGGGCGGGGGCACAGATACGCAGTATTTT. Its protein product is CASSQQGGGTDTQYF.

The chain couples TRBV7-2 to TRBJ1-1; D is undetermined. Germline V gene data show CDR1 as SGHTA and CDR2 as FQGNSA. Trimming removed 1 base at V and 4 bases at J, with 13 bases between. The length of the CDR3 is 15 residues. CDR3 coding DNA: TGTGCCAGCAGCTTAGGAGGGAACCCGAGCACTGAAGCTTTCTTT. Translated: CASSLGGNPSTEAFF.

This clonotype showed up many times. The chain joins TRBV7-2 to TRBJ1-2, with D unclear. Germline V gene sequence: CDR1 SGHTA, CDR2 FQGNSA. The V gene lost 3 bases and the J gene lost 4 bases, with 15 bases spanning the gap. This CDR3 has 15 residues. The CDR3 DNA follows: TGTGCCAGCAGCTTTAGAATGTGGCCGACCTATGGCTACACCTTC. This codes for CASSFRMWPTYGYTF.

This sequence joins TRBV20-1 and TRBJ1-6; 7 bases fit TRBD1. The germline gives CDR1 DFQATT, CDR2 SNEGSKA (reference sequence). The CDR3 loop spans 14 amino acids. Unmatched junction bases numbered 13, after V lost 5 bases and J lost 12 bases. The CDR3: CSASTGTAGGPLHF. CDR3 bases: TGCAGTGCTTCAACCGGGACAGCCGGGGGACCCCTCCACTTT.

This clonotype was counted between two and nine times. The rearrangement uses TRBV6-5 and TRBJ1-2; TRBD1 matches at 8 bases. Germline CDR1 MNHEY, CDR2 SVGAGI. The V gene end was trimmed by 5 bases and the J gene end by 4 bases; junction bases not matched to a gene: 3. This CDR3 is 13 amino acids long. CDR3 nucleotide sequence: TGTGCCAGCAGTCGGACAGGGCCCTATGGCTACACCTTC. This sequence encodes CASSRTGPYGYTF.

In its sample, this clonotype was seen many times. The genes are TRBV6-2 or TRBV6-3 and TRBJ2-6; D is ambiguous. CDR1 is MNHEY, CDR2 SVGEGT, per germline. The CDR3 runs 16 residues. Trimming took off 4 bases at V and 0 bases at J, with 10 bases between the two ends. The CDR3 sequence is CASSFRSYSGANVLTF. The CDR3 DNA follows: TGTGCCAGCAGTTTTCGATCATACTCTGGGGCCAACGTCCTGACTTTC.

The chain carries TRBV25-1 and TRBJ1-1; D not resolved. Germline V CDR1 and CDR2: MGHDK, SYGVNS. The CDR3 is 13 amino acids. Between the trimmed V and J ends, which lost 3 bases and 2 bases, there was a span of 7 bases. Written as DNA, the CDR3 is TGTGCCAGCAGTGATACGGGTAACACTGAAGCTTTCTTT. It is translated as CASSDTGNTEAFF.

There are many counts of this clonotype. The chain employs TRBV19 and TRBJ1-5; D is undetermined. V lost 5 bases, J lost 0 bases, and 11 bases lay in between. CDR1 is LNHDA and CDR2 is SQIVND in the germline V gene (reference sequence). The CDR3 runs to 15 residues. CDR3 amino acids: CASSFMYGSNQPQHF. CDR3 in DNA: TGTGCCAGTAGTTTCATGTATGGTAGCAATCAGCCCCAGCATTTT.

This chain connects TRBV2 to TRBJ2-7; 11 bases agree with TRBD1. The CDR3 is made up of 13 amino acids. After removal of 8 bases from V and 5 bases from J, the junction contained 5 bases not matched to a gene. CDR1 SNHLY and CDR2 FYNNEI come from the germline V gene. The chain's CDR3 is CASVRTGGNEQYF. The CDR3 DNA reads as TGTGCCAGCGTCAGGACAGGGGGCAACGAGCAGTACTTC.

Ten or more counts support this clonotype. The CDR3 DNA follows: TGCGCCAGCAGCTTCCGGGACACCGGGGAGCTGTTTTTT. Translating it yields CASSFRDTGELFF. This chain uses TRBV5-1 with TRBJ2-2; D call uncertain. CDR3 size: 13 residues. CDR1 and CDR2 from the germline V gene are SGHRS and YFSETQ. V lost 2 bases and J 3 bases, leaving 5 bases between the germline ends. Drawing the rest from reference TRBV5-1 and TRBJ2-2, the complete variable domain is KAGVTQTPRYLIKTRGQQVTLSCSPISGHRSVSWYQQTPGQGLQFLFEYFSETQRNKGNFPGRFSGRQFSNSRSEMNVSTLELGDSALYLCASSFRDTGELFFGEGSRLTVL.

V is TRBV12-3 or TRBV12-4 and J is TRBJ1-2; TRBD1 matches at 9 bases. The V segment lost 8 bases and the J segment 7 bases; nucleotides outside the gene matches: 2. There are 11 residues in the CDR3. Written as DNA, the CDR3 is TGTGCCAGCGGGGACAGGGCTGGCTACACCTTC. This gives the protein CASGDRAGYTF.

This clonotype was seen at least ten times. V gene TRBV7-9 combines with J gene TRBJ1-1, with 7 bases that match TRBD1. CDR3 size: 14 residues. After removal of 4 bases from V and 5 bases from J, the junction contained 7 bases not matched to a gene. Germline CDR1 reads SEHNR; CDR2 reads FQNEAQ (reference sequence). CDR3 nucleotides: TGTGCCAGCAGCTCTACGACAGGGAAGACTGAAGCTTTCTTT. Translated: CASSSTTGKTEAFF. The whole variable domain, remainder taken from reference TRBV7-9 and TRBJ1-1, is DTGVSQNPRHKITKRGQNVTFRCDPISEHNRLYWYRQTLGQGPEFLTYFQNEAQLEKSRLLSDRFSAERPKGSFSTLEIQRTEQGDSAMYLCASSSTTGKTEAFFGQGTRLTVV.

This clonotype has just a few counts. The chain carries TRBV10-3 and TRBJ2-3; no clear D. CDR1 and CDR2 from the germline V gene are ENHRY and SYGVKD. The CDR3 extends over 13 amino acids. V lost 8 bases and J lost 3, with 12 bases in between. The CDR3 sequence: CAIGRTKTDTQYF. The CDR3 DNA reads TGTGCCATCGGGCGAACCAAAACAGATACGCAGTATTTT.